What follows are 20 T cell receptor beta chains derived from one specimen sequenced in a study of blood T cell repertoires in COVID-19. The protocol was immunoSEQ multiplex PCR, while the TCRdb copy is restricted to in-frame clones and leaves out a portion. The table includes under 200,000 clones, more than 60% detected once. Material: peripheral blood. The receptors were gathered from a man between 65 and 80 years old with acute or convalescent COVID-19.

V gene TRBV5-1 combines with J gene TRBJ2-1, with D perhaps TRBD1 (5 bases). The germline gives CDR1 SGHRS, CDR2 YFSETQ. Trimming stripped 0 bases from V and 3 bases from J, with 10 bases between. The CDR3 length is 15 residues. The CDR3 DNA follows: TGCGCCAGCAGCTTGGAGGGGTCGGACTACAATGAGCAGTTCTTC. This gives the protein CASSLEGSDYNEQFF.

The J gene is TRBJ1-1, the V gene TRBV7-3, with a possible D match to TRBD1 (6 bases). Germline V lookup: CDR1 SGHTA, CDR2 FQGTGA. The CDR3 has 14 amino acids. Trimming removed 5 bases at V and 1 base at J, with 11 bases between. The CDR3 spells CASSTQGPNTEAFF. The CDR3 DNA follows: TGTGCCAGCAGCACACAGGGCCCGAACACTGAAGCTTTCTTT.

The chain joins TRBV5-1 to TRBJ1-4, with D uncertain. Germline-derived CDR1 and CDR2 are SGHRS and YFSETQ. The CDR3 has 15 residues. The germline V and J ends were trimmed by 6 bases and 0 bases, with 12 bases remaining between them. The CDR3 reads CASTGTDATNEKLFF. CDR3 coding DNA: TGCGCCAGCACGGGAACAGACGCAACTAATGAAAAACTGTTTTTT.

This chain uses TRBV7-2 with TRBJ1-6; D gene ambiguous. The germline V gene has CDR1 SGHTA and CDR2 FQGNSA. The CDR3 extends over 14 amino acids. V was trimmed by 6 bases and J by 4 bases, leaving 10 bases between them. The CDR3 bases are TGTGCCAGCAGAGTCGACATTTATAATTCACCCCTCCACTTT. This sequence encodes CASRVDIYNSPLHF.

V is TRBV19 and J is TRBJ2-3, with D tentatively TRBD2 (6 bases). V was shortened by 6 bases and J by 0 bases, with 16 bases between the two germline ends. The V gene's germline CDR1 is LNHDA and CDR2 SQIVND (reference sequence). The CDR3 has 16 residues. CDR3 sequence (DNA): TGTGCCAGTAGCAGAAATAGCGGCCTAAGCACAGATACGCAGTATTTT. Protein: CASSRNSGLSTDTQYF.

The chain recombines TRBV27 with TRBJ1-5, with 7 bases fitting TRBD1. The V gene end was trimmed by 6 bases and the J gene end by 3 bases; junction bases not matched to a gene: 8. In germline, CDR1 is MNHEY, CDR2 SMNVEV (reference sequence). This CDR3 spans 15 amino acids. The CDR3 sequence: CASRLTGTFNQPQHF. DNA for the CDR3: TGTGCCAGCAGGCTGACAGGGACATTCAATCAGCCCCAGCATTTT.

The genes are TRBV21-1 and TRBJ2-5; the table names TRBD2, a call not compared with the DNA. TRBV21-1 is flagged as a pseudogene. The CDR3 consists of 16 residues. CDR3 DNA sequence: TGTGCCAGCAGCAAAGGGTCCCCCTCACCCCCTAAGACCCAGTACTTC. Encoded protein: CASSKGSPSPPKTQYF.

This rearrangement joins TRBV9 to TRBJ1-4; D gene uncertain. This CDR3 has 12 amino acids. Germline V gene lookup returns CDR1 SGDLS and CDR2 YYNGEE. V lost 0 bases to trimming and J lost 7 bases, with 4 bases between them. The CDR3 region is CASSVGAEKLFF. The CDR3 bases are TGTGCCAGCAGCGTAGGGGCTGAAAAACTGTTTTTT.

This chain links TRBV7-9 with TRBJ2-2; 10 positions match TRBD1. From germline, CDR1 is SEHNR and CDR2 FQNEAQ (reference sequence). The CDR3 has 15 residues. With V trimmed by 5 bases and J by 6 bases, 6 bases remained unmatched. CDR3 sequence: CASSPSGTGAGELFF. In DNA form, the CDR3 reads TGTGCCAGCAGCCCTTCCGGGACAGGGGCCGGGGAGCTGTTTTTT.

V gene TRBV5-1 combines with J gene TRBJ2-2; D call uncertain. This CDR3 region has 17 residues. CDR1 is SGHRS and CDR2 is YFSETQ in the germline V gene. The V end lost 2 bases, the J end lost 5 bases, and 19 bases lay between the germline ends. The CDR3, as DNA: TGCGCCAGCAGCTTTTCCCTTGACTTTCGTATTACCGGGGAGCTGTTTTTT. As protein: CASSFSLDFRITGELFF.

The chain carries TRBV6-5 and TRBJ2-7, with 13 nucleotides matching TRBD2. The CDR3 loop spans 15 amino acids. V shed 6 bases, J shed 1 base, and the junction held 3 bases outside the gene matches. The germline V gene encodes CDR1 MNHEY and CDR2 SVGAGI. The CDR3 spells CASRGLAGTSYEQYF. The CDR3 DNA is TGTGCCAGCAGGGGACTAGCGGGGACTTCCTACGAGCAGTACTTC.

This clone has only a few counts. The rearrangement uses TRBV2 and TRBJ2-5, with 9 bases that match TRBD2. Germline trimming cut 7 bases from V and 0 bases from J; bases unmatched to any gene: 12. CDR3 length equals 17 residues. CDR1 and CDR2 from the germline V gene are SNHLY and FYNNEI. CDR3 bases: TGTGCCAGCACCCTTAGTCTGCGGGGGGGATACCAAGAGACCCAGTACTTC. This sequence encodes CASTLSLRGGYQETQYF. The whole variable domain, filled in from reference TRBV2 and TRBJ2-5, reads EPEVTQTPSHQVTQMGQEVILRCVPISNHLYFYWYRQILGQKVEFLVSFYNNEISEKSEIFDDQFSVERPDGSNFTLKIRSTKLEDSAMYFCASTLSLRGGYQETQYFGPGTRLLVL.

This clone was observed a few times. This chain links TRBV11-2 with TRBJ2-3; TRBD2 matches at 12 bases. This CDR3 is 15 amino acids long. V lost 2 bases and J lost 5; bases outside the gene matches: 2. The germline V gene has CDR1 SGHAT and CDR2 FQNNGV. CDR3 sequence (DNA): TGTGCCAGCAGCTTAAGGGGACTAGCGGGAGATACGCAGTATTTT. Translating gives CASSLRGLAGDTQYF.

The J gene is TRBJ1-3, the V gene TRBV7-9; 7 nucleotides line up with TRBD1. This CDR3 region has 18 residues. Trimming at V came to 5 bases and at J to 0 bases, leaving 13 bases not matched to a gene. In germline, CDR1 is SEHNR, CDR2 FQNEAQ (reference sequence). CDR3: CASSQTERDRSSGNTIYF. The CDR3 nucleotides are TGTGCCAGCAGCCAAACGGAAAGGGACAGAAGCTCTGGAAACACCATATATTTT.

This chain uses TRBV7-9 with TRBJ2-2; 8 bases fit TRBD1. V gave up 4 bases and J gave up 0 bases; unmatched junction bases: 7. This CDR3 has 17 amino acids. CDR1 is SEHNR and CDR2 is FQNEAQ in the germline V gene (reference sequence). This CDR3 is CASSSGQGWANTGELFF. CDR3 in DNA: TGTGCCAGCAGCTCCGGACAGGGTTGGGCGAACACCGGGGAGCTGTTTTTT.

This clone has only a few counts. This sequence joins TRBV11-2 and TRBJ2-7; 8 bases fit TRBD2. The CDR3 is made up of 16 amino acids. The germline CDR1 and CDR2 sequences are SGHAT and FQNNGV. V gave up 5 bases and J gave up 3 bases; unmatched junction bases: 12. The CDR3 nucleotides read TGTGCCAGCAGCCAGACTTTCGGGAGGGAGGGCTACGAGCAGTACTTC. Translated, it gives CASSQTFGREGYEQYF.

The V and J genes are TRBV18 and TRBJ2-5, with 8 bases lining up with TRBD2. The CDR3 has 14 amino acids. The germline V gene encodes CDR1 KGHSH and CDR2 LQKENI. The V gene end was trimmed by 4 bases and the J gene end by 2 bases; junction bases not matched to a gene: 3. The CDR3 region is CASSLGLAQETQYF. CDR3 nucleotide sequence: TGTGCCAGCTCACTTGGACTAGCTCAAGAGACCCAGTACTTC.

This chain's CDR3 is CASSLAAEREETQYF. The CDR3 DNA reads TGCGCCAGCAGCTTGGCCGCCGAGAGGGAAGAGACCCAGTACTTC. The chain combines TRBV5-1 with TRBJ2-5; tentatively, D is TRBD2 (5 bases). Germline loops: CDR1 SGHRS, CDR2 YFSETQ. V shed 0 bases and J shed 3 bases, with 12 bases lying between them. CDR3 length: 15 residues. Together with reference TRBV5-1 and TRBJ2-5, the CDR3 gives the full variable domain: KAGVTQTPRYLIKTRGQQVTLSCSPISGHRSVSWYQQTPGQGLQFLFEYFSETQRNKGNFPGRFSGRQFSNSRSEMNVSTLELGDSALYLCASSLAAEREETQYFGPGTRLLVL.

The chain recombines TRBV9 with TRBJ2-1; TRBD1 matches at 7 bases. With 1 base clipped from V and 6 bases from J, the junction kept 7 bases outside the gene matches. The length of the CDR3 is 15 residues. Germline CDR1 reads SGDLS; CDR2 reads YYNGEE. The CDR3 is CASSVSGTDLNEQFF. DNA for the CDR3: TGTGCCAGCAGCGTATCCGGGACAGACCTCAATGAGCAGTTCTTC.

The V call is TRBV6-5, the J call TRBJ2-2, with 8 bases matching TRBD1. CDR3 length equals 15 residues. V trimming: 5 bases; J trimming: 1 base; junction bases outside the gene matches: 3. The germline gives CDR1 MNHEY, CDR2 SVGAGI. The CDR3 loop reads CASSRTGLNTGELFF. CDR3 nucleotide sequence: TGTGCCAGCAGTAGGACAGGGCTGAACACCGGGGAGCTGTTTTTT.